This T cell receptor (beta chain) was captured by sequencing in a study of T cell responses to AZD1222 COVID-19 vaccine. The repertoire was sequenced with immunoSEQ multiplex PCR; TCRdb's copy has only in-frame clones and lacks some. The sample contains approximately 110,000 clones, 70% to 90% of which appear only once. Study observations and caveats: An increase in Spike-specific TCR breadth and depth was observed after two AZD1222 doses.

Investigators merged groups given second doses at roughly 4 or roughly 12 weeks. Concerning this clone: Antigen specificity is unknown.

Here the sequenced sample was peripheral blood, taken 28 days after the second AZD1222 dose. The receptor was isolated from an adult who received the AZD1222 COVID-19 vaccine.

The CDR3 loop reads CASSEYLEDTGELFF. CDR3 DNA: TGCGCCAGCAGTGAGTACCTAGAAGACACCGGGGAGCTGTTTTTT. This chain uses TRBV10-2 with TRBJ2-2; no definite D call. The germline V gene has CDR1 WSHSY and CDR2 SAAADI. Trimming removed 1 base at V and 3 bases at J, with 9 bases between. The CDR3 is 15 amino acids.